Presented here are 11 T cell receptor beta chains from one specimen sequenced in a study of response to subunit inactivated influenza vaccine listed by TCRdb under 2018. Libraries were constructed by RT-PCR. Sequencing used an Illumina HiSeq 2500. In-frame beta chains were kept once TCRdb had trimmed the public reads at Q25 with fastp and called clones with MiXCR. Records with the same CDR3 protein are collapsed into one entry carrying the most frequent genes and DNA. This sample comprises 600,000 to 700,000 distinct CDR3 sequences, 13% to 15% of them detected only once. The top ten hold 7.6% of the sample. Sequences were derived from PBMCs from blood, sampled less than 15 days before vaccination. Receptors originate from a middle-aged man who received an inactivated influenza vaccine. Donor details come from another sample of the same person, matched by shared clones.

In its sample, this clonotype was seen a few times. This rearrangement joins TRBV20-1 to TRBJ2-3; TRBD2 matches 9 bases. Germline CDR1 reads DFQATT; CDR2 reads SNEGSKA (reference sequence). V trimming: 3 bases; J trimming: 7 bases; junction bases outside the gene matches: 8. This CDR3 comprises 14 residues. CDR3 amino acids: CSASLAGVWNTQYF. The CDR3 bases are TGCAGTGCTAGTTTAGCGGGAGTGTGGAATACGCAGTATTTT.

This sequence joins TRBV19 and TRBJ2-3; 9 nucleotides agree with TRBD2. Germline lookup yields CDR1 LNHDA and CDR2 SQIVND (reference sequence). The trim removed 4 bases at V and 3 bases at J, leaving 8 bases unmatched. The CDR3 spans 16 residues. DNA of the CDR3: TGTGCCAGTAGTAGTCGGAGCGGGAGGACTACAGATACGCAGTATTTT. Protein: CASSSRSGRTTDTQYF. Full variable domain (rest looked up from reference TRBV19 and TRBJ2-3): DGGITQSPKYLFRKEGQNVTLSCEQNLNHDAMYWYRQDPGQGLRLIYYSQIVNDFQKGDIAEGYSVSREKKESFPLTVTSAQKNPTAFYLCASSSRSGRTTDTQYFGPGTRLTVL.

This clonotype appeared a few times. CDR3 sequence: CASRSLQGQGHEQYF. Written as DNA, the CDR3 is TGTGCCAGCAGAAGCCTACAAGGACAGGGCCACGAGCAGTACTTC. The rearrangement links TRBV2 to TRBJ2-7, with 8 bases lining up with TRBD1. Germline CDR1 and CDR2: SNHLY and FYNNEI. The CDR3 consists of 15 residues. After removal of 6 bases from V and 5 bases from J, the junction contained 12 bases not matched to a gene.

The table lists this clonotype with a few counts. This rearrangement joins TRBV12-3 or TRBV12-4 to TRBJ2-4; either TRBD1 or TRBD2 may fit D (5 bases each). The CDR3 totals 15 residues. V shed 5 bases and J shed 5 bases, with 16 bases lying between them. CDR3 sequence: CASSPRRLGENIQYF. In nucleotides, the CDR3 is TGTGCCAGCAGTCCACGGCGACTGGGGGAAAACATTCAGTACTTC.

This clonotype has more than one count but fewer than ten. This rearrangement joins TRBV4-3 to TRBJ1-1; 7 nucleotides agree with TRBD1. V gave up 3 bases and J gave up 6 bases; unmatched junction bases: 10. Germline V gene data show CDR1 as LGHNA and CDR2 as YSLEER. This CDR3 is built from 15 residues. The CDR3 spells CASSQDRWGLAEAFF. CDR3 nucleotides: TGCGCCAGCAGCCAGGACAGGTGGGGACTCGCTGAAGCTTTCTTT.

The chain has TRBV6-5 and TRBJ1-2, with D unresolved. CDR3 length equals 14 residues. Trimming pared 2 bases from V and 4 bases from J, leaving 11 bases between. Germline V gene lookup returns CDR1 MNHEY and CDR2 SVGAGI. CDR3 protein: CASSYVGIGYGYTF. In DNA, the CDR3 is TGTGCCAGCAGTTACGTGGGAATCGGCTATGGCTACACCTTC.

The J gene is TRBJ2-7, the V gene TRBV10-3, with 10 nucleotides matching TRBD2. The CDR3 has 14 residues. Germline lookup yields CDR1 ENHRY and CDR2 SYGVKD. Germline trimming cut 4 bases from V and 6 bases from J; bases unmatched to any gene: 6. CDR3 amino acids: CAISGASGSREQYF. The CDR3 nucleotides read TGTGCCATCAGTGGGGCTAGCGGGAGTCGCGAGCAGTACTTC.

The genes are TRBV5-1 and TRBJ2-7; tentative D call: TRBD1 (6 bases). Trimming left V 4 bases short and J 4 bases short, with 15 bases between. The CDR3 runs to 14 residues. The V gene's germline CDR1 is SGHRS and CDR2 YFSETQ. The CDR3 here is CASSLPGVGYEQYF. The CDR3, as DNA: TGCGCCAGCAGCCTTCCAGGGGTTGGGTACGAGCAGTACTTC.

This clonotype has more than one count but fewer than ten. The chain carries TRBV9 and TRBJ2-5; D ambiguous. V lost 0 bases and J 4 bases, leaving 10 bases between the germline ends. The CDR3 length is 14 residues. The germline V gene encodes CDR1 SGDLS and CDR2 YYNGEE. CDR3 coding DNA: TGTGCCAGCAGCGTAGCCGTCGGGCGAGAGACCCAGTACTTC. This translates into CASSVAVGRETQYF.

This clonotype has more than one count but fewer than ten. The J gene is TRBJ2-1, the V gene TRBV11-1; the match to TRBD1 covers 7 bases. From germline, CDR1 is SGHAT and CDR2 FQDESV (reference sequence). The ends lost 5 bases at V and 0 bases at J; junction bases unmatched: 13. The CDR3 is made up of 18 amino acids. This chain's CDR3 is CASSQRDRRSSSYNEQFF. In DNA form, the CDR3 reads TGTGCCAGCAGCCAACGGGACAGAAGATCAAGCTCCTACAATGAGCAGTTCTTC. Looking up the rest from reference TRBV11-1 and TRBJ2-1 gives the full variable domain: EAEVAQSPRYKITEKSQAVAFWCDPISGHATLYWYRQILGQGPELLVQFQDESVVDDSQLPKDRFSAERLKGVDSTLKIQPAELGDSAMYLCASSQRDRRSSSYNEQFFGPGTRLTVL.

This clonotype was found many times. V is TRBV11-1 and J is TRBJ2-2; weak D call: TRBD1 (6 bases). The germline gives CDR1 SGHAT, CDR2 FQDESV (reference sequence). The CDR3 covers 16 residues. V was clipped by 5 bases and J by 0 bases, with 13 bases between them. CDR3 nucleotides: TGTGCCAGCAGCCCCCTCAGGGGCGCGAACACCGGGGAGCTGTTTTTT. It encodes CASSPLRGANTGELFF.